This T cell receptor beta chain was retrieved from a study of Tregs in tolerant kidney transplant recipients. Unstimulated regulatory T cells (CD4+CD25+CD127-), CD4+CD25- non-regulatory cells, CD4 and CD8 cells were FACS-sorted from thawed PBMCs. In germline, CDR1 is LGHNA, CDR2 YNFKEQ. V was clipped by 4 bases and J by 1 base; unmatched bases: 8. The length of the CDR3 is 17 residues. TCRdb's copy holds only in-frame clones and misses some; the assay was immunoSEQ multiplex PCR. The table shows roughly 250,000 clones, with about 80% occurring only once. Specimen: CD4+ T cells from blood. This chain uses TRBV4-2 with TRBJ1-2, with 11 bases identical to TRBD1. This sequence was found in a human donor in good health. The CDR3, as DNA: TGTGCCAGCAGCCGAGCCCAGGGACAGGGGGATAACTATGGCTACACCTTC. Translating it yields CASSRAQGQGDNYGYTF.